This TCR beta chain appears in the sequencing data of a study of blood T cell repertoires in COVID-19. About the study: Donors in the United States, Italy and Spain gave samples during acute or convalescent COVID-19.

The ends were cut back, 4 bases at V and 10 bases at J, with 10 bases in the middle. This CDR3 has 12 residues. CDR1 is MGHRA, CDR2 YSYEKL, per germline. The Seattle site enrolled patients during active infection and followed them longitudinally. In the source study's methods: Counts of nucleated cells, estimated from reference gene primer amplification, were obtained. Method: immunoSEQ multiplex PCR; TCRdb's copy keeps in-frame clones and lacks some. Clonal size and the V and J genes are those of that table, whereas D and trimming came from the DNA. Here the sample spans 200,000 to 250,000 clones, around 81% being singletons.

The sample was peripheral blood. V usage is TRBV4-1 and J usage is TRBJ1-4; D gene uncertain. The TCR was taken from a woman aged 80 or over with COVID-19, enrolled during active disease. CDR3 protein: CASSRQEGKLFF. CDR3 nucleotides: TGCGCCAGCAGCCGGCAGGAGGGAAAACTGTTTTTT.